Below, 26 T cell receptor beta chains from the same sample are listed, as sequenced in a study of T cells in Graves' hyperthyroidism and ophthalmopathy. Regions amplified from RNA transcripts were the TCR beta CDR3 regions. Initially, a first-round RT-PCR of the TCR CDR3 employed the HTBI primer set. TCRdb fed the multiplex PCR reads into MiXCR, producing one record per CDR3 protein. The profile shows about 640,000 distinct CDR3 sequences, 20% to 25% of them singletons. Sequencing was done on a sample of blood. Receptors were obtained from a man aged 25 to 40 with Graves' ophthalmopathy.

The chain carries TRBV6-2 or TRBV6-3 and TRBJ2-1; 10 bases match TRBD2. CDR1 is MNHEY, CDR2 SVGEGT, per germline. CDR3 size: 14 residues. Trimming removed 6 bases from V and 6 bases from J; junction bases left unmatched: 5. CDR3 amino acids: CASRRLAGSNEQFF. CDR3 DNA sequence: TGTGCCAGCAGACGACTAGCGGGCTCCAATGAGCAGTTCTTC.

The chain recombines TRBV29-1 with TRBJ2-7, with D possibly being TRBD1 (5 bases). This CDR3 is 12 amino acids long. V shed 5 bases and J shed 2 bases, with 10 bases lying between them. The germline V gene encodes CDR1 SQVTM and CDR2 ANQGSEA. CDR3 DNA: TGCAGCGTTTCCGACAGAGCCTACGAGCAGTACTTC. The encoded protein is CSVSDRAYEQYF.

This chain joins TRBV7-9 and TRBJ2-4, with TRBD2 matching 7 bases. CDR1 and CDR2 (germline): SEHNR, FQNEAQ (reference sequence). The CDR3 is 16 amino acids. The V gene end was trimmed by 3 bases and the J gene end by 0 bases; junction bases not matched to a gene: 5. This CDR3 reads CASSLGGTLAKNIQYF. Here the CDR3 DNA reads TGTGCCAGCAGCTTGGGGGGGACCTTAGCCAAAAACATTCAGTACTTC.

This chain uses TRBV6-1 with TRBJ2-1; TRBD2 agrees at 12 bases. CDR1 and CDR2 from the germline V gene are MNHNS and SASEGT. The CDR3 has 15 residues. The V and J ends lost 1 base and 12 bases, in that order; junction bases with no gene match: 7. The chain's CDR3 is CASSEGLAGGPWQFF. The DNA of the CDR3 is TGTGCCAGCAGTGAAGGGCTAGCGGGAGGGCCATGGCAGTTCTTC.

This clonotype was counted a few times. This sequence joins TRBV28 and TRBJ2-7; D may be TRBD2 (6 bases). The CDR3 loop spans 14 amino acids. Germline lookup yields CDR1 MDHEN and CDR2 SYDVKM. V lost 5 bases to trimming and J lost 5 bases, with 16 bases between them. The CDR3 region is CASSLSLARNEQYF. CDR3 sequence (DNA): TGTGCCAGCAGTCTTTCGCTAGCGCGGAACGAGCAGTACTTC.

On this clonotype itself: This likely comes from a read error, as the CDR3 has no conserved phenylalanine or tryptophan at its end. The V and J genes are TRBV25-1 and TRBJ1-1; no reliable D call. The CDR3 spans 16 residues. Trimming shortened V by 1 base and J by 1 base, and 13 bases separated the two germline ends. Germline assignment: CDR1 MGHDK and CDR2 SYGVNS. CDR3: CASSEWASEPNTEAFL. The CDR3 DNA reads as TGTGCCAGCAGTGAATGGGCCTCGGAGCCGAACACTGAAGCTTTCCTT.

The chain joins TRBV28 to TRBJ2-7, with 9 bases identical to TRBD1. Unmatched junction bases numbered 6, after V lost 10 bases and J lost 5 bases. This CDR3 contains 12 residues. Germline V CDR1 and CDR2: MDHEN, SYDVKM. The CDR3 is CAIRQGVHEQYF. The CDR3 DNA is TGTGCCATCCGACAGGGGGTCCACGAGCAGTACTTC.

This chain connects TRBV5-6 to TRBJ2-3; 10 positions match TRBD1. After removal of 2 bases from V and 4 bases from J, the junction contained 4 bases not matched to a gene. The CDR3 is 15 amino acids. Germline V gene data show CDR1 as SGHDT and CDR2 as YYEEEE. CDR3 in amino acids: CASSFGDRGPDTQYF. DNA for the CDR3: TGTGCCAGCAGCTTCGGGGACAGGGGTCCAGATACGCAGTATTTT.

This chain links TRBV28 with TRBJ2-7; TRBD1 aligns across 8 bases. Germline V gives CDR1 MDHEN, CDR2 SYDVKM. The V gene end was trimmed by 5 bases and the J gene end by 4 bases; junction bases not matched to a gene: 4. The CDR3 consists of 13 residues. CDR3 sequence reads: CASSIRGLYEQYF. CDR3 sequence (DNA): TGTGCCAGCAGTATCAGGGGGCTGTACGAGCAGTACTTC.

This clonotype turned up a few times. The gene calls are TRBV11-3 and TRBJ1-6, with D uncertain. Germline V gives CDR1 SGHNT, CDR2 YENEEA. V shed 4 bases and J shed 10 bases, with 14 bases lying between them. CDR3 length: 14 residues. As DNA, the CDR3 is TGTGCCAGCAGCTACGGGGTTTCTGAATCACCCCTCCACTTT. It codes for CASSYGVSESPLHF.

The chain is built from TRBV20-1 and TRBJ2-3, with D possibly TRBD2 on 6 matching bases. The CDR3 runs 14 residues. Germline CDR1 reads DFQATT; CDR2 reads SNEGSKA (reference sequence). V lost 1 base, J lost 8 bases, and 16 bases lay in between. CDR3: CSARGLAVGGTQYF. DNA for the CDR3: TGCAGTGCTAGAGGGCTAGCCGTGGGGGGTACGCAGTATTTT.

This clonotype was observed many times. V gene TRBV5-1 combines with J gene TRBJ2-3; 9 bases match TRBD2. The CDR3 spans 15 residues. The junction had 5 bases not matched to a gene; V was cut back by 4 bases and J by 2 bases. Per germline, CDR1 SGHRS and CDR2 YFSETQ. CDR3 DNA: TGCGCCAGCAGCCTGACTAGCGGACTCACAGATACGCAGTATTTT. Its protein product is CASSLTSGLTDTQYF.

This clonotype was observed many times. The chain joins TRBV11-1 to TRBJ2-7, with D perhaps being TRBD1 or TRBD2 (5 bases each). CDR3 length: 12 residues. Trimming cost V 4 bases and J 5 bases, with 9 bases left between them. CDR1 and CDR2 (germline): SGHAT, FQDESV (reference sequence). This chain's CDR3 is CASSSGTDEQYF. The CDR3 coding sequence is TGTGCCAGCAGCTCCGGGACGGACGAGCAGTACTTC.

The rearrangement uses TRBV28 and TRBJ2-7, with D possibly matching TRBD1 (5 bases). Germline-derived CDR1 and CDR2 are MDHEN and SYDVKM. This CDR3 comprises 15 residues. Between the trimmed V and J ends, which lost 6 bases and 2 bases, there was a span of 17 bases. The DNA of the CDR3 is TGTGCCAGCAGGGCTCGCAGGGCCTCCCCCTACGAGCAGTACTTC. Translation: CASRARRASPYEQYF.

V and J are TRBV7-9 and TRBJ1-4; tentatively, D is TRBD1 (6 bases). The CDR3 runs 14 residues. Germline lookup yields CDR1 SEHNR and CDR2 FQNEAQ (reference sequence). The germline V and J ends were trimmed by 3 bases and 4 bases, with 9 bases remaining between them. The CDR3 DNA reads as TGTGCCAGCAGCTTGGACAGCTTTAATGAAAAACTGTTTTTT. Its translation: CASSLDSFNEKLFF.

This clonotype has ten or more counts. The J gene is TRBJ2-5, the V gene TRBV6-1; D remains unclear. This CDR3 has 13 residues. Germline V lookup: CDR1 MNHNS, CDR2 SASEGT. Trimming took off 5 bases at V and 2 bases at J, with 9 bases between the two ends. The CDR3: CASSYGPQETQYF. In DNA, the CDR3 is TGTGCCAGCAGTTACGGCCCACAAGAGACCCAGTACTTC.

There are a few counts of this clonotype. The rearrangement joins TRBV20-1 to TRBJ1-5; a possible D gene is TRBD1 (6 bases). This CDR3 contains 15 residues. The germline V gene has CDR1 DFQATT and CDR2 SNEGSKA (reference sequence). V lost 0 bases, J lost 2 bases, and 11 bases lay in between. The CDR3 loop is CSARDRGGGNQPQHF. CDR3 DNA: TGCAGTGCTAGAGACAGGGGAGGTGGCAATCAGCCCCAGCATTTT.

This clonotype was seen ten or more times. DNA of the CDR3: TGTGCCAGCAGTTCCCCGGGACAGGGAGAAGAGACCCAGTACTTC. Translation gives CASSSPGQGEETQYF. This chain uses TRBV12-3 or TRBV12-4 with TRBJ2-5; 9 bases map to TRBD1. J gave up 3 bases and V 4 bases, and 6 bases lay outside the gene matches. The CDR3 length is 15 residues.

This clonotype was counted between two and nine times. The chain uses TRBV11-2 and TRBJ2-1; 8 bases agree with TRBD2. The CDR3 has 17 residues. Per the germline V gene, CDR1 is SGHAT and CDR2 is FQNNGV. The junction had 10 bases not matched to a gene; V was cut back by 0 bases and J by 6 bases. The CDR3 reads CASSLEPTSAPRNEQFF. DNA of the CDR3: TGTGCCAGCAGCTTAGAGCCGACTAGCGCCCCACGCAATGAGCAGTTCTTC.

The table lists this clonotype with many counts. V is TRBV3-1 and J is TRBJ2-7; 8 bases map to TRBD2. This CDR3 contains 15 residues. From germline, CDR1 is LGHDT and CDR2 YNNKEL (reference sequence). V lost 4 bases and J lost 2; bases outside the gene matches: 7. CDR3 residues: CASSPAGLVPYEQYF. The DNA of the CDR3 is TGTGCCAGCAGCCCAGCGGGACTAGTTCCCTACGAGCAGTACTTC.

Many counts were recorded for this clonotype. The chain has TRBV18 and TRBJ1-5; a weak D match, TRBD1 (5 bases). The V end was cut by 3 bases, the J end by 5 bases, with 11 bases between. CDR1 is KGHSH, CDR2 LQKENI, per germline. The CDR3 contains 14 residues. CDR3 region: CASSPGGMDQPQHF. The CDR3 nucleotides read TGTGCCAGCTCACCGGGGGGGATGGATCAGCCCCAGCATTTT. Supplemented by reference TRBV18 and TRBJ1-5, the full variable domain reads NAGVMQNPRHLVRRRGQEARLRCSPMKGHSHVYWYRQLPEEGLKFMVYLQKENIIDESGMPKERFSAEFPKEGPSILRIQQVVRGDSAAYFCASSPGGMDQPQHFGDGTRLSIL.

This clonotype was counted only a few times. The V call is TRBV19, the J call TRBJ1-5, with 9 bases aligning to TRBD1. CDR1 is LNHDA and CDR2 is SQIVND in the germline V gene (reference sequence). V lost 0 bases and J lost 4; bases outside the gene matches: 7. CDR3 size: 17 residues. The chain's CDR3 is CASSIDRRTGVNQPQHF. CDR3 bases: TGTGCCAGTAGTATAGATCGGCGGACAGGGGTAAATCAGCCCCAGCATTTT.

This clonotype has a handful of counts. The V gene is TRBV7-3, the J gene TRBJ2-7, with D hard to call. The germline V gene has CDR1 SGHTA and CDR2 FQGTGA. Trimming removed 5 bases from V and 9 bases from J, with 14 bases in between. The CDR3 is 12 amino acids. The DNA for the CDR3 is TGTGCCAGCAGCCTCCTCGGATTGGGGCAGTACTTC. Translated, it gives CASSLLGLGQYF.

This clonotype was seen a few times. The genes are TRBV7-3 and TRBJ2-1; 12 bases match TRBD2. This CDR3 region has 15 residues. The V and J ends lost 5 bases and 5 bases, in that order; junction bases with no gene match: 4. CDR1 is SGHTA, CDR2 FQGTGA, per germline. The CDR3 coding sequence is TGTGCCAGCAGCATACTAGCGGGGGGCGACAATGAGCAGTTCTTC. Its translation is CASSILAGGDNEQFF.

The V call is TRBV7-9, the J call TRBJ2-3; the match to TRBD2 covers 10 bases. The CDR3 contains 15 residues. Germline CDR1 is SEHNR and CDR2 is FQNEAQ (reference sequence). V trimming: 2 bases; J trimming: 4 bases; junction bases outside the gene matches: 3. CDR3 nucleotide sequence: TGTGCCAGCAGCTTAACAGCGGGAGGGCCAGATACGCAGTATTTT. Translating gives CASSLTAGGPDTQYF.

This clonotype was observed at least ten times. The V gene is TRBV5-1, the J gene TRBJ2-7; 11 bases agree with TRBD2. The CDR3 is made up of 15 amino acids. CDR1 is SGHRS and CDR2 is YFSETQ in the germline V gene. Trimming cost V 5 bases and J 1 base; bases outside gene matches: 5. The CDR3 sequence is CASRSTSGSSYEQYF. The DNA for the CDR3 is TGCGCCAGCAGGTCTACTAGCGGGAGTTCCTACGAGCAGTACTTC.